These 23 T cell receptor beta chains originate from one sample sequenced in a study of beta chain features in type 1 diabetes. Study observations and caveats: Within each of all four CD4+ subsets, Type 1 diabetes patients had TCRB CDR3s that were moderately but significantly shorter.

No cognate antigen is known for these TCRs. Reverse transcribing all isolated RNA meant expressed TCRB transcripts were sequenced. Using immunoSEQ multiplex PCR, the repertoire was profiled, and TCRdb retains in-frame clones only, with some absent. This table has hundreds of thousands of clones, roughly 13% appearing once. The sequencing sample was made of naive CD4+ T cells from blood. The receptors come from a man aged 18 to 29 with type 1 diabetes.

V and J are TRBV5-5 and TRBJ2-7, with D perhaps being TRBD1 or TRBD2 (5 bases each). The germline V gene encodes CDR1 SGHKS and CDR2 YYEKEE (reference sequence). The CDR3 covers 15 residues. V lost 0 bases and J lost 6, with 16 bases in between. The CDR3 region has the DNA TGTGCCAGCAGCTTGGTTATCGGCAGGGAGCGCGAGCAGTACTTC. It is translated as CASSLVIGREREQYF. The full variable domain, its missing parts supplied by reference TRBV5-5 and TRBJ2-7, is DAGVTQSPTHLIKTRGQQVTLRCSPISGHKSVSWYQQVLGQGPQFIFQYYEKEERGRGNFPDRFSARQFPNYSSELNVNALLLGDSALYLCASSLVIGREREQYFGPGTRLTVT.

This clone has a handful of counts. The CDR3 sequence: CASSLNSRGGGNPDTQYF. In DNA form, the CDR3 reads TGTGCCAGCAGCTTGAATTCGCGTGGCGGGGGGAACCCAGATACGCAGTATTTT. The V and J genes are TRBV5-6 and TRBJ2-3, with TRBD2 identical over 8 bases. V lost 1 base and J lost 4; bases outside the gene matches: 14. Germline loops: CDR1 SGHDT, CDR2 YYEEEE. The length of the CDR3 is 18 residues. Full variable domain (missing parts from reference TRBV5-6 and TRBJ2-3): DAGVTQSPTHLIKTRGQQVTLRCSPKSGHDTVSWYQQALGQGPQFIFQYYEEEERQRGNFPDRFSGHQFPNYSSELNVNALLLGDSALYLCASSLNSRGGGNPDTQYFGPGTRLTVL.

This clone was seen a few times. The chain joins TRBV10-2 to TRBJ2-7, with D perhaps TRBD2 (6 bases). Germline V CDR1 and CDR2: WSHSY, SAAADI. V lost 7 bases and J lost 7, with 17 bases in between. CDR3 length: 13 residues. CDR3 residues: CASNPGLAWEQYF. As DNA, the CDR3 is TGCGCCAGCAATCCGGGACTCGCATGGGAGCAGTACTTC.

This clone was seen a few times. The chain links TRBV29-1 to TRBJ1-3; no clear D. The CDR3 has 14 amino acids. Germline assignment: CDR1 SQVTM and CDR2 ANQGSEA. Between the trimmed V and J ends, which lost 4 bases and 4 bases, there was a span of 14 bases. The CDR3 nucleotides are TGCAGCGTTGTATACGGATCCTTGGGAAACACCATATATTTT. Protein sequence: CSVVYGSLGNTIYF.

J is TRBJ2-2 and V is TRBV29-1; D is tentatively TRBD1 or TRBD2 (5 bases each). The CDR3 covers 14 residues. Trimming stripped 7 bases from V and 6 bases from J, with 18 bases between. Germline assignment: CDR1 SQVTM and CDR2 ANQGSEA. CDR3 protein: CSARDRQQAGELFF. DNA of the CDR3: TGCAGCGCCCGGGATCGACAACAGGCCGGGGAGCTGTTTTTT.

This clone was counted between two and nine times. The rearrangement joins TRBV5-1 to TRBJ2-2, with D tentatively TRBD2 (5 bases). Trimming stripped 2 bases from V and 1 base from J, with 15 bases between. CDR1 SGHRS and CDR2 YFSETQ come from the germline V gene. The CDR3 spans 17 residues. The CDR3 region is CASSFPLEGGNTGELFF. CDR3 bases: TGCGCCAGCAGCTTCCCATTGGAAGGAGGGAACACCGGGGAGCTGTTTTTT.

The chain employs TRBV5-1 and TRBJ1-2; TRBD1 is a possible D gene (5 bases). Germline V gene lookup returns CDR1 SGHRS and CDR2 YFSETQ. Between the trimmed V and J ends, which lost 4 bases and 4 bases, there was a span of 17 bases. This CDR3 comprises 15 residues. CDR3 protein: CASSPGASAVYGYTF. The CDR3 bases are TGCGCCAGCAGCCCCGGGGCCTCCGCTGTCTATGGCTACACCTTC.

V and J are TRBV4-2 and TRBJ2-5; no reliable D call. V dropped 1 base and J dropped 3 bases, with 9 bases sitting between them. CDR3 length equals 14 residues. CDR1 and CDR2 (germline): LGHNA, YNFKEQ. Written as DNA, the CDR3 is TGTGCCAGCAGCCAAGTAGCAGAAGAAGAGACCCAGTACTTC. The encoded protein is CASSQVAEEETQYF.

This clone has a handful of counts. This rearrangement joins TRBV30 to TRBJ2-1; D is tentatively TRBD1 or TRBD2 (5 bases each). Per germline, CDR1 GTSNPN and CDR2 SVGIG (reference sequence). The CDR3 loop spans 11 amino acids. V gave up 0 bases and J gave up 10 bases, with 7 bases separating them. CDR3 protein: CAWSVWGEQFF. CDR3 nucleotides: TGTGCCTGGAGTGTATGGGGGGAGCAGTTCTTC.

This clone appeared a few times. V and J are TRBV6-1 and TRBJ1-5; 9 bases fit TRBD1. Germline V CDR1 and CDR2: MNHNS, SASEGT. The CDR3 has 15 residues. V dropped 6 bases and J dropped 6; count of bases not matched to a gene: 9. CDR3 in DNA: TGTGCCAGCAGGTTAGAACAGGGGGCTCGTCAGCCCCAGCATTTT. Its translation is CASRLEQGARQPQHF.

This clone came up a few times. This chain joins TRBV5-4 and TRBJ2-7, with 9 positions matching TRBD1. J was trimmed by 1 base and V by 4 bases; bases with no gene match: 6. The CDR3 consists of 15 residues. The germline V gene encodes CDR1 SGHNT and CDR2 YYREEE (reference sequence). CDR3 in DNA: TGTGCCAGCAGCCTGGGACAGGGAAGGTCCTACGAGCAGTACTTC. Its translation: CASSLGQGRSYEQYF.

In this sample, this clone turned up once. The chain recombines TRBV5-6 with TRBJ1-4, with a tentative D call TRBD1 (5 bases). Germline CDR1 and CDR2: SGHDT and YYEEEE. V lost 4 bases, J lost 7 bases, and 11 bases lay in between. This CDR3 is 13 amino acids long. CDR3 sequence reads: CASSIGTSEKLFF. CDR3 DNA: TGTGCCAGCAGCATCGGGACCTCTGAAAAACTGTTTTTT.

The V call is TRBV7-2, the J call TRBJ2-2; 8 bases are a match to TRBD1. CDR1 is SGHTA, CDR2 FQGNSA, per germline. The CDR3 has 18 residues. J was trimmed by 1 base and V by 4 bases; bases with no gene match: 11. Written as DNA, the CDR3 is TGTGCCAGCAGCTCCCACCGCGGACAGGGACAGAACACCGGGGAGCTGTTTTTT. As protein: CASSSHRGQGQNTGELFF.

The chain has TRBV9 and TRBJ1-2; no clear D. Germline V gene lookup returns CDR1 SGDLS and CDR2 YYNGEE. Trimming stripped 0 bases from V and 0 bases from J, with 9 bases between. The CDR3 spans 15 residues. CDR3 nucleotides: TGTGCCAGCAGCGTAGAACAAGTTCCTAACTATGGCTACACCTTC. This gives the protein CASSVEQVPNYGYTF.

The CDR3: CASSRTGSQPQHF. For the CDR3, the DNA is TGTGCCAGCAGCCGGACAGGGAGTCAGCCCCAGCATTTT. The V and J genes are TRBV7-9 and TRBJ1-5; TRBD1 matches 8 bases. The CDR3 is 13 amino acids. Germline CDR1 reads SEHNR; CDR2 reads FQNEAQ (reference sequence). Trimming at V came to 5 bases and at J to 6 bases, leaving 3 bases not matched to a gene.

This clone has a handful of counts. The chain has TRBV2 and TRBJ2-5; 8 bases agree with TRBD2. The trim removed 7 bases at V and 3 bases at J, leaving 1 base unmatched. The CDR3 has 12 residues. Germline assignment: CDR1 SNHLY and CDR2 FYNNEI. CDR3 sequence: CASKGLEETQYF. The DNA of the CDR3 is TGTGCCAGCAAGGGACTAGAAGAGACCCAGTACTTC.

The chain has TRBV18 and TRBJ2-5; 8 bases are shared with TRBD1. J gave up 5 bases and V 8 bases, and 7 bases lay outside the gene matches. CDR3 length equals 13 residues. Germline CDR1 reads KGHSH; CDR2 reads LQKENI. The CDR3 DNA reads TGTGCCAGCACGACGGACAGGGCGGAGACCCAGTACTTC. It specifies CASTTDRAETQYF.

In its sample, this clone was seen a few times. J is TRBJ2-2 and V is TRBV4-2; D is uncertain. The CDR3 has 14 amino acids. V was trimmed by 0 bases and J by 4 bases, leaving 6 bases between them. Looked up from germline, CDR1 is LGHNA and CDR2 is YNFKEQ. CDR3 protein: CASSQDYGTGELFF. CDR3 nucleotides: TGTGCCAGCAGCCAAGACTATGGCACCGGGGAGCTGTTTTTT.

This clone was seen a few times. This chain links TRBV28 with TRBJ1-2, with TRBD1 as a possible D gene (6 bases). This CDR3 comprises 12 residues. CDR1 is MDHEN, CDR2 SYDVKM, per germline. Trimming removed 6 bases from V and 7 bases from J, with 12 bases in between. The CDR3, as DNA: TGTGCCAGCAGCCCAGGGGTCACTGGCTACACCTTC. Translated: CASSPGVTGYTF.

This clone was recorded a few times. In nucleotides, the CDR3 is TGTGCCAGCAGCTTAATTACCCCGACGGAGAACACCGGGGAGCTGTTTTTT. Translated, it gives CASSLITPTENTGELFF. The rearrangement links TRBV11-2 to TRBJ2-2; unclear D gene. This CDR3 spans 17 amino acids. Trimming pared 2 bases from V and 1 base from J, leaving 14 bases between. Germline CDR1 reads SGHAT; CDR2 reads FQNNGV.

The chain carries TRBV18 and TRBJ2-7; D ambiguous. The CDR3 runs to 13 residues. Trimming pared 2 bases from V and 6 bases from J, leaving 11 bases between. Looked up from germline, CDR1 is KGHSH and CDR2 is LQKENI. This CDR3 reads CASSPTPQTEQYF. CDR3 sequence (DNA): TGTGCCAGCTCACCAACGCCCCAGACCGAGCAGTACTTC.

This clone was seen a few times. The CDR3 nucleotides read TGTGCCAGCAGCTTTCTTGGCCGGCGCAGGAACACCGGGGAGCTGTTTTTT. It yields the protein CASSFLGRRRNTGELFF. V gene TRBV7-9 combines with J gene TRBJ2-2; D gene uncertain. This CDR3 contains 17 residues. CDR1 and CDR2 (germline): SEHNR, FQNEAQ (reference sequence). The V end was cut by 3 bases, the J end by 1 base, with 15 bases between.

This clone was observed a few times. V and J are TRBV27 and TRBJ2-7, with 9 bases matching TRBD1. Trimming took 10 bases from V and 0 from J; bases not matched to a gene: 10. CDR3 length: 15 amino acids. CDR1 is MNHEY, CDR2 SMNVEV, per germline (reference sequence). The CDR3 coding sequence is TGTGCCACTAAAATGACAGGGGGAGACTCCTACGAGCAGTACTTC. This sequence encodes CATKMTGGDSYEQYF.